This T cell receptor beta chain is drawn from a study of cytomegalovirus exposure and HLA in healthy donors. About the study: Genotyping of some 400 donors showed that about 83% belonged to the Caucasian-associated ancestry cluster. Regarding the study as a whole: A reported reduction in N-insertions relative to the approximately 640-donor mean was seen in an Asian-associated ancestry cluster in a later analysis.

On this clone: Antigen: not known.

The CDR3 runs 15 residues. Germline V lookup: CDR1 SGDLS, CDR2 YYNGEE. Germline trimming cut 7 bases from V and 7 bases from J; bases unmatched to any gene: 10. The PCR had 60 Vbeta and 13 Jbeta primers. Measured with immunoSEQ multiplex PCR; TCRdb has only the in-frame clones, and not every one. Altogether more than 150,000 clones are present, about 82% being singletons, with the ten largest covering about 1.5%. This TCR was recovered from a man between 18 and 29 years old in good health and CMV-seronegative. The specimen was PBMCs. The chain recombines TRBV9 with TRBJ2-2; TRBD1 matches at 10 bases. The chain's CDR3 is CASSPRGTGVGELFF. The DNA of the CDR3 is TGTGCCAGCTCCCCAAGGGGGACAGGGGTCGGGGAGCTGTTTTTT.